The 20 T cell receptor beta chains below were found in one sample sequenced in a study of control samples from healthy donors and cancer patients. Only in-frame clones appear in the TCRdb table, and some are missing; sequencing was by immunoSEQ multiplex PCR. The sample yields more than 95,000 clones, more than 85% seen once. Sequenced material: PBMCs. These TCRs come from a man in his sixties with lung cancer.

The V and J genes are TRBV3-1 (or the pseudogene TRBV3-2) and TRBJ1-4; D remains unclear. The ends were cut back, 4 bases at V and 4 bases at J, with 7 bases in the middle. This CDR3 is built from 13 residues. Germline loops: CDR1 LGHDT, CDR2 YNNKEL (reference sequence). The CDR3 is CASSRGNNEKLFF. CDR3 DNA sequence: TGTGCCAGCAGCCGGGGAAATAATGAAAAACTGTTTTTT.

This chain links TRBV5-1 with TRBJ2-7; TRBD1 is a possible D gene (6 bases). Germline V gene lookup returns CDR1 SGHRS and CDR2 YFSETQ. CDR3 length: 15 amino acids. V shed 4 bases and J shed 0 bases, with 14 bases lying between them. CDR3 protein: CASSPWQGSSYEQYF. The CDR3 region has the DNA TGCGCCAGCAGCCCTTGGCAGGGGAGCTCCTACGAGCAGTACTTC. The full variable domain, rest sourced from reference TRBV5-1 and TRBJ2-7, is KAGVTQTPRYLIKTRGQQVTLSCSPISGHRSVSWYQQTPGQGLQFLFEYFSETQRNKGNFPGRFSGRQFSNSRSEMNVSTLELGDSALYLCASSPWQGSSYEQYFGPGTRLTVT.

The chain has TRBV7-9 and TRBJ2-1; the D gene is possibly TRBD2 (6 bases). Germline V CDR1 and CDR2: SEHNR, FQNEAQ (reference sequence). There are 15 residues in the CDR3. Trimming cost V 0 bases and J 10 bases, with 16 bases left between them. The DNA of the CDR3 is TGTGCCAGCAGCTTAGCGGGCCTAGGGCGGGGAGAGCAGTTCTTC. Its protein is CASSLAGLGRGEQFF.

The V and J genes are TRBV14 and TRBJ1-4; D gene ambiguous. CDR3 length equals 16 residues. The germline gives CDR1 SGHDN, CDR2 FVKESK. The V end was cut by 1 base, the J end by 2 bases, with 11 bases between. The CDR3 protein is CASSQGWGGTNEKLFF. DNA for the CDR3: TGTGCCAGCAGCCAAGGGTGGGGAGGTACTAATGAAAAACTGTTTTTT.

The V call is TRBV6-5, the J call TRBJ1-1; 7 bases are a match to TRBD1. CDR1 and CDR2 from the germline V gene are MNHEY and SVGAGI. The CDR3 consists of 14 residues. V shed 6 bases and J 4 bases; nucleotides not matched to a gene: 8. The CDR3 spells CASSSRQGGTEAFF. CDR3 sequence (DNA): TGTGCCAGCAGCTCAAGACAGGGAGGCACTGAAGCTTTCTTT.

Of note for this clone: One end of the junction fails to match germline, which may point to a read error. The rearrangement uses TRBV7-9 and TRBJ1-2; D unclear. Germline lookup yields CDR1 SEHNR and CDR2 FQNEAQ (reference sequence). The CDR3 runs 10 residues. The CDR3 coding sequence is TGTGCCAGCAGCCTAGATTATACCTACTTC. Translating it yields CASSLDYTYF.

V usage is TRBV3-1 (or the pseudogene TRBV3-2) and J usage is TRBJ2-7; D unresolved. Looked up from germline, CDR1 is LGHDT and CDR2 is YNNKEL (reference sequence). V was shortened by 0 bases and J by 5 bases, with 11 bases between the two germline ends. This CDR3 comprises 14 residues. The DNA of the CDR3 is TGTGCCAGCAGCCAAGATGTAAGACGCCACGAGCAGTACTTC. Translation: CASSQDVRRHEQYF.

The V gene is TRBV18, the J gene TRBJ2-7; D remains ambiguous. This CDR3 spans 14 amino acids. The germline gives CDR1 KGHSH, CDR2 LQKENI. Deletions cut 2 bases from V and 10 bases from J, with 18 bases between. This CDR3 is CASSPADALRLQYF. The CDR3 nucleotides read TGTGCCAGCTCACCAGCGGATGCCCTCCGCCTTCAGTACTTC.

V gene TRBV6-5 combines with J gene TRBJ2-7; possibly TRBD1 for D (7 bases). From germline, CDR1 is MNHEY and CDR2 SVGAGI. V dropped 8 bases and J dropped 2 bases, with 19 bases sitting between them. The CDR3 totals 15 residues. Written as DNA, the CDR3 is TGTGCCAGCCGGGGGTTGGGGACAGCAACCTACGAGCAGTACTTC. It codes for CASRGLGTATYEQYF.

The rearrangement joins TRBV5-1 to TRBJ1-2; D is unresolved. Trimming pared 1 base from V and 3 bases from J, leaving 7 bases between. Germline loops: CDR1 SGHRS, CDR2 YFSETQ. The CDR3 extends over 13 amino acids. CDR3 sequence (DNA): TGCGCCAGCAGCTTGTCGGGCGACTATGGCTACACCTTC. Translated: CASSLSGDYGYTF.

The CDR3 spells CASSSSGQVLEQYF. CDR3 DNA: TGTGCCAGCAGCTCGTCGGGACAGGTTTTGGAGCAGTACTTC. This chain connects TRBV5-4 to TRBJ2-7; 8 bases map to TRBD1. The V and J ends lost 3 bases and 7 bases, in that order; junction bases with no gene match: 9. The length of the CDR3 is 14 residues. Germline assignment: CDR1 SGHNT and CDR2 YYREEE (reference sequence).

This clone is termed medium-sized. V gene TRBV5-1 combines with J gene TRBJ2-3; TRBD1 is a possible D gene (5 bases). Deletions cut 3 bases from V and 1 base from J, with 9 bases between. The CDR3 extends over 14 amino acids. Germline lookup yields CDR1 SGHRS and CDR2 YFSETQ. CDR3 amino acids: CASSSPRGTDTQYF. CDR3 in DNA: TGCGCCAGCAGCTCCCCCAGGGGCACAGATACGCAGTATTTT.

With regard to this clone: At the DNA level, this CDR3 is encoded by other sequences in the same sample as well. The chain uses TRBV6-5 and TRBJ1-1, with D possibly TRBD1 on 5 matching bases. The CDR3 covers 16 residues. Germline CDR1 and CDR2: MNHEY and SVGAGI. The germline V and J ends were trimmed by 2 bases and 3 bases, with 16 bases remaining between them. The CDR3 loop reads CASSYGTPTPDTEAFF. CDR3 DNA sequence: TGTGCCAGCAGTTACGGGACCCCTACGCCAGACACTGAAGCTTTCTTT.

There are a few counts of this clone. The genes are TRBV30 and TRBJ2-2; 7 positions agree with TRBD1. CDR3 length: 16 amino acids. Per germline, CDR1 GTSNPN and CDR2 SVGIG (reference sequence). Trimming removed 4 bases from V and 4 bases from J; junction bases left unmatched: 12. The CDR3: CAWNKDRVGSTGELFF. CDR3 bases: TGTGCCTGGAATAAAGACAGGGTTGGTAGCACCGGGGAGCTGTTTTTT.

Notes on this clone: Being one base from a much bigger clone, this may be a read error. This sample includes further DNA sequences coding for the same CDR3. This chain links TRBV7-2 with TRBJ1-5; the D is unclear. The V gene lost 1 base and the J gene lost 6 bases, with 4 bases spanning the gap. The germline V gene encodes CDR1 SGHTA and CDR2 FQGNSA. The CDR3 runs to 12 residues. CDR3 region: CASSLEGQPQHF. Written as DNA, the CDR3 is TGTGCCAGCAGCTTAGAGGGTCAGCCCCAGCATTTT. The full variable domain, rest sourced from reference TRBV7-2 and TRBJ1-5, is GAGVSQSPSNKVTEKGKDVELRCDPISGHTALYWYRQSLGQGLEFLIYFQGNSAPDKSGLPSDRFSAERTGGSVSTLTIQRTQQEDSAVYLCASSLEGQPQHFGDGTRLSIL.

The chain combines TRBV10-2 with TRBJ2-2; D is unclear. The germline V gene encodes CDR1 WSHSY and CDR2 SAAADI. V was trimmed by 0 bases and J by 5 bases, leaving 4 bases between them. The CDR3 consists of 13 residues. CDR3 sequence (DNA): TGCGCCAGCAGTGAGTCAAGGACCGGGGAGCTGTTTTTT. Amino acids: CASSESRTGELFF.

This chain links TRBV13 with TRBJ1-1; D is possibly TRBD1 (5 bases). The CDR3 covers 17 residues. V lost 5 bases, J lost 0 bases, and 19 bases lay in between. CDR1 is PRHDT and CDR2 is FYEKMQ in the germline V gene (reference sequence). The CDR3 DNA reads as TGTGCCAGCAGCCCCCGGGGGGAGCTCCGCATGAACACTGAAGCTTTCTTT. Translation gives CASSPRGELRMNTEAFF.

Only one count was recorded for this clone. The chain has TRBV29-1 and TRBJ1-2, with D tentatively TRBD1 (5 bases). Germline assignment: CDR1 SQVTM and CDR2 ANQGSEA. V lost 4 bases and J lost 5, with 11 bases in between. The CDR3 loop spans 12 amino acids. CDR3 protein: CSVVRQSYGYTF. CDR3 bases: TGCAGCGTTGTAAGACAGTCGTATGGCTACACCTTC.

This sequence joins TRBV3-1 (or the pseudogene TRBV3-2) and TRBJ1-6; D is unresolved. Deletions cut 8 bases from V and 6 bases from J, with 11 bases between. This CDR3 has 13 amino acids. Germline V gene sequence: CDR1 LGHDT, CDR2 YNNKEL (reference sequence). As DNA, the CDR3 is TGTGCCAGCCATCGGGCAGTTAATTCACCCCTCCACTTT. Translating gives CASHRAVNSPLHF.

The chain couples TRBV5-1 to TRBJ1-4, with D maybe TRBD1 (5 bases). The CDR3 has 17 residues. V was trimmed by 0 bases and J by 4 bases, leaving 16 bases between them. The germline V gene has CDR1 SGHRS and CDR2 YFSETQ. The CDR3, as DNA: TGCGCCAGCAGCTTGGTATCGAGGGGATCGGGTAATGAAAAACTGTTTTTT. This translates into CASSLVSRGSGNEKLFF.